This is a list of T cell receptor beta chains from one sample in a study of T-cell reconstitution after alpha-beta-depleted transplantation in children. TCRdb analysed the PCR reads with MiXCR anew, one entry per CDR3 protein. Of 500,000 to 600,000 distinct CDR3 sequences listed, around 27% are singletons. The starting material was PBMCs, obtained before TCRalphabeta/CD19-depleted stem cell transplant. The origin of the receptors is a boy under two years old with Wiskott-Aldrich syndrome, due to receive a stem cell transplant. The CDR3 runs from the conserved cysteine through the conserved F or W. A D gene is named only where the DNA matches it firmly. The listing skips clone size in some rows; elsewhere it reads once, few, many or a size class.

abundance | j_gene | d_gene | v_gene | CDR3aa | CDR3nt
few | TRBJ2-2 | TRBD2 | TRBV20-1 | CSARAALAGGVGELFF | TGCAGTGCTAGAGCGGCACTAGCGGGAGGTGTCGGGGAGCTGTTTTTT
. | TRBJ1-4 | TRBD1 | TRBV10-3 | CAARPGTGGEKLFF | TGTGCCGCACGGCCCGGGACAGGGGGTGAAAAACTGTTTTTT
. | TRBJ2-1 | TRBD2 | TRBV5-1 | CASSHRPTSGPAYNEQFF | TGCGCCAGCAGCCACAGACCAACTAGCGGGCCAGCCTACAATGAGCAGTTCTTC
few | TRBJ2-5 | TRBD1 | TRBV5-1 | CASSSVDRGWAETQYF | TGCGCCAGCAGCTCGGTCGACAGGGGTTGGGCAGAGACCCAGTACTTC
. | TRBJ1-4 | . | TRBV2 | CASSEETGGGEKLFF | TGTGCCAGCAGTGAAGAAACAGGCGGGGGTGAAAAACTGTTTTTT
. | TRBJ2-7 | TRBD1 | TRBV27 | CASSFTGVYEQYF | TGTGCCAGCAGTTTTACAGGGGTTTACGAGCAGTACTTC
. | TRBJ2-7 | TRBD2 | TRBV11-2 | CASSMGLAGNSYEQYF | TGTGCCAGCAGCATGGGACTAGCGGGAAATTCCTACGAGCAGTACTTC
. | TRBJ2-1 | TRBD2 | TRBV7-2 | CASRSPRGRRDNEQFF | TGTGCCAGCAGATCGCCCCGCGGGAGAAGAGACAATGAGCAGTTCTTC
. | TRBJ2-7 | . | TRBV5-1 | CASSTGSSLYEQYF | TGCGCCAGCAGCACCGGTTCTTCTCTCTACGAGCAGTACTTC
. | TRBJ2-1 | TRBD2 | TRBV12-3/TRBV12-4 | CASSLAGLAVNNEQFF | TGTGCCAGCAGTTTGGCGGGACTAGCGGTAAACAATGAGCAGTTCTTC
few | TRBJ2-1 | TRBD2 | TRBV5-1 | CASSLGTSFVEQFF | TGCGCCAGCAGCTTGGGGACTAGCTTTGTGGAGCAGTTCTTC
few | TRBJ2-3 | . | TRBV11-2 | CASSPRADTQYF | TGTGCCAGCAGCCCTCGGGCAGATACGCAGTATTTT
few | TRBJ2-1 | TRBD2 | TRBV5-1 | CASSRPGLASDEQFF | TGCGCCAGCAGCCGGCCGGGACTAGCGAGCGATGAGCAGTTCTTC
. | TRBJ2-2 | . | TRBV7-9 | CASWRGNTGELFF | TGTGCCTCCTGGCGGGGGAACACCGGGGAGCTGTTTTTT
few | TRBJ2-6 | TRBD2 | TRBV7-3 | CASSWGGAGANVLTF | TGTGCCAGCAGCTGGGGGGGTGCTGGGGCCAACGTCCTGACTTTC
. | TRBJ2-1 | . | TRBV4-1 | CASGTPYYNEQFF | TGCGCCAGCGGGACCCCATACTACAATGAGCAGTTCTTC
. | TRBJ1-1 | . | TRBV11-1 | CASSPGRWGTEAFF | TGTGCCAGCAGCCCGGGGAGGTGGGGCACTGAAGCTTTCTTT
. | TRBJ1-5 | . | TRBV19 | CASSSRRGGNQPQHF | TGTGCCAGTAGTTCTAGGCGGGGCGGCAATCAGCCCCAGCATTTT
few | TRBJ1-1 | . | TRBV5-1 | CASSFNVGKAGSEAFF | TGCGCCAGCAGCTTCAACGTCGGGAAGGCGGGATCTGAAGCTTTCTTT
few | TRBJ1-5 | . | TRBV7-2 | CASSLVGGSSNQPQHF | TGTGCCAGCAGCTTAGTGGGTGGCTCTAGCAATCAGCCCCAGCATTTT
. | TRBJ2-1 | TRBD2 | TRBV3-1 | CASCRGLAEYNEQFF | TGTGCCAGCTGCCGGGGACTAGCGGAGTACAATGAGCAGTTCTTC
few | TRBJ2-1 | . | TRBV19 | CASSRGGVGKNEQFF | TGTGCCAGTAGTAGAGGGGGTGTGGGTAAGAATGAGCAGTTCTTC
few | TRBJ2-7 | . | TRBV6-1 | CASRGPGAYEQYF | TGTGCCAGCAGGGGTCCAGGCGCCTACGAGCAGTACTTC
many | TRBJ2-1 | . | TRBV15 | CATSRSGSSYNEQFF | TGTGCCACCAGCAGGAGCGGTAGCTCCTACAATGAGCAGTTCTTC
. | TRBJ2-1 | TRBD2 | TRBV20-1 | CSAGTSGPLNEQFF | TGCAGTGCTGGGACTAGCGGACCCTTAAATGAGCAGTTCTTC
many | TRBJ2-2 | . | TRBV5-1 | CASSPSPQGLANTGELFF | TGCGCCAGCAGCCCTAGCCCGCAGGGTCTGGCGAACACCGGGGAGCTGTTTTTT
. | TRBJ2-3 | . | TRBV29-1 | CSVLKLRTTTDTQYF | TGCAGCGTTCTGAAGTTGCGGACCACCACAGATACGCAGTATTTT
. | TRBJ2-7 | TRBD1 | TRBV5-4 | CASSRQGDEQYF | TGTGCCAGCAGCCGACAGGGTGACGAGCAGTACTTC